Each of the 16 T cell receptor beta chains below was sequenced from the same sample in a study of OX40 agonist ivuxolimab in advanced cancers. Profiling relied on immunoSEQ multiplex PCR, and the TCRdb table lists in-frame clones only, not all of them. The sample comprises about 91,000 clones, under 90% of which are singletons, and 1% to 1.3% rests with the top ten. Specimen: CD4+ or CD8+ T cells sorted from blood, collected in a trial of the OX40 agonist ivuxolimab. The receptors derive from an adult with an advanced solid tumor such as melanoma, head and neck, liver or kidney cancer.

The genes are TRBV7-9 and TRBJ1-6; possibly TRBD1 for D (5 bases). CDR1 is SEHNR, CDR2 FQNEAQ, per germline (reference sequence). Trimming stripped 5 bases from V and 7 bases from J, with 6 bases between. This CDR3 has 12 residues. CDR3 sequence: CASSHRNSPLHF. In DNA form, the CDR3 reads TGTGCCAGCAGCCACAGGAATTCACCCCTCCACTTT.

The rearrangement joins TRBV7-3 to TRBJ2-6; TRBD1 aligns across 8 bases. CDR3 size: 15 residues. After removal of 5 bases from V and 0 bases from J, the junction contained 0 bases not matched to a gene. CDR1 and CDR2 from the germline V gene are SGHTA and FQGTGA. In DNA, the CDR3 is TGTGCCAGCAGCGGACAGGGCTCTGGGGCCAACGTCCTGACTTTC. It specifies CASSGQGSGANVLTF.

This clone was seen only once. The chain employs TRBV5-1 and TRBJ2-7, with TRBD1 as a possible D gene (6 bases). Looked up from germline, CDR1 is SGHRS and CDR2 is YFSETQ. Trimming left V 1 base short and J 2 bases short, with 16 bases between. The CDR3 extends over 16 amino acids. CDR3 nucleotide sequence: TGCGCCAGCAGCTTGACTACAGGGCAAGATACCTACGAGCAGTACTTC. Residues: CASSLTTGQDTYEQYF.

The DNA of the CDR3 is TGTGCCAGCAGTGGGGTCAAGAGCTCTGGGGCCAACGTCCTGACTTTC. Encoded protein: CASSGVKSSGANVLTF. The rearrangement links TRBV2 to TRBJ2-6; no firm D call. This CDR3 spans 16 amino acids. Trimming removed 4 bases at V and 0 bases at J, with 10 bases between. The germline V gene encodes CDR1 SNHLY and CDR2 FYNNEI.

CDR3 nucleotide sequence: TGCGCCAGCAGCTTGGATAACACCGGGGAGCTGTTTTTT. Its protein product is CASSLDNTGELFF. This chain uses TRBV5-1 with TRBJ2-2; D not certain. CDR3 length equals 13 residues. V lost 0 bases and J lost 2, with 2 bases in between. The germline gives CDR1 SGHRS, CDR2 YFSETQ.

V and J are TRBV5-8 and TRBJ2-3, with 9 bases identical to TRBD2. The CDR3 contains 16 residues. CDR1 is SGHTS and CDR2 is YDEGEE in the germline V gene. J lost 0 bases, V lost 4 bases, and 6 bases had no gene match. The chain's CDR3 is CASSPRLAESTDTQYF. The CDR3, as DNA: TGTGCCAGCAGCCCGAGACTAGCGGAAAGCACAGATACGCAGTATTTT.

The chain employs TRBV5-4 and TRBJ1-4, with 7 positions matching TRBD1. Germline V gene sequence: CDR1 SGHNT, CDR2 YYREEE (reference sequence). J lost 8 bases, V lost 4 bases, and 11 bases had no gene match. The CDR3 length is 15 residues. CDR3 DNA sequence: TGTGCCAGCAGCCCTCGACAGGGCCTGGGCGAAAAACTGTTTTTT. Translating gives CASSPRQGLGEKLFF.

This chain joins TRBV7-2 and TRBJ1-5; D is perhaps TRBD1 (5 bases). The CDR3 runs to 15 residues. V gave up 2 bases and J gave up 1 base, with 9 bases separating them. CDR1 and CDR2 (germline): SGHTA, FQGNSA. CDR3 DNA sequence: TGTGCCAGCAGCTTATACGGGGGGAGCAATCAGCCCCAGCATTTT. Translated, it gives CASSLYGGSNQPQHF.

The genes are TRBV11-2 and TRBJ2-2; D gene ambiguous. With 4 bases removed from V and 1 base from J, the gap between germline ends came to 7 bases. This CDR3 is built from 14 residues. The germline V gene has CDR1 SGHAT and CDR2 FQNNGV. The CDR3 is CASSSGMNTGELFF. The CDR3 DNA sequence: TGTGCCAGCAGCTCCGGCATGAACACCGGGGAGCTGTTTTTT.

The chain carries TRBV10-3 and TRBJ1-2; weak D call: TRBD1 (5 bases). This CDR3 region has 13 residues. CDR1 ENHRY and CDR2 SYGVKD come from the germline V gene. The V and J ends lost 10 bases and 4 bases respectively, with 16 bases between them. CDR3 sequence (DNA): TGTGCCACTAGGGGCCAGGGCGGCTATGGCTACACCTTC. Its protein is CATRGQGGYGYTF.

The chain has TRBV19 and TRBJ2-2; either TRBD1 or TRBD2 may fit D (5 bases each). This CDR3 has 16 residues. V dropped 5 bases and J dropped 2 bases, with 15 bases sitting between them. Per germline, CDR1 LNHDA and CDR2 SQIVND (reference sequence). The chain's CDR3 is CASSPSGTRNTGELFF. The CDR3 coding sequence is TGTGCCAGTAGTCCCTCCGGGACGAGAAACACCGGGGAGCTGTTTTTT.

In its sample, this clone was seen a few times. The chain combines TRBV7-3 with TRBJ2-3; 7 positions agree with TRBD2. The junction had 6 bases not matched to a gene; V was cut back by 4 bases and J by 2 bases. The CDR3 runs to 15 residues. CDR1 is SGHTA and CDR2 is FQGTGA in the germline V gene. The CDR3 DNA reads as TGTGCCAGCAGCTGGAAAGCGGGGCCCACAGATACGCAGTATTTT. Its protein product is CASSWKAGPTDTQYF.

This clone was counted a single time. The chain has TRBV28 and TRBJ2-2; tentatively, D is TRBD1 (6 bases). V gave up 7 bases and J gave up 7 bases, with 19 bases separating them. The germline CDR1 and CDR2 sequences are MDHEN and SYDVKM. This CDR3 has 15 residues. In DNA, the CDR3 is TGTGCCAGCACCATTAGGGGGTATAGGGACGGGGAGCTGTTTTTT. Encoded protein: CASTIRGYRDGELFF.

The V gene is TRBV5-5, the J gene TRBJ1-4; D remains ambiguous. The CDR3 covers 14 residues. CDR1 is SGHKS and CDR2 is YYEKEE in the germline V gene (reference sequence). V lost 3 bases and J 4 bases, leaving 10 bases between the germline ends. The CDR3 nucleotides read TGTGCCAGCAGCTCCTACGGACTTAATGAAAAACTGTTTTTT. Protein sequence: CASSSYGLNEKLFF.

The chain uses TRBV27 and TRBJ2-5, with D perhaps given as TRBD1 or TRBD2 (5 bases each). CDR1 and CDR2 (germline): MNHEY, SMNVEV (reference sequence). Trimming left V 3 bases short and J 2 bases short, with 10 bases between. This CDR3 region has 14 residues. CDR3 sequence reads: CASSFRDLQETQYF. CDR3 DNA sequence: TGTGCCAGCAGTTTCCGGGACCTTCAAGAGACCCAGTACTTC.

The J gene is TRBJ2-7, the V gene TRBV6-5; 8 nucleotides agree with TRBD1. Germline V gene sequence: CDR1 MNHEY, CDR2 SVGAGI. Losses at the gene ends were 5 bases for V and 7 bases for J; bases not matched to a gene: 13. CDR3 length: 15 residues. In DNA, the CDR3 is TGTGCCAGCAGTCTTACTGGACAGGGCCGAGGGGAGCAGTACTTC. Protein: CASSLTGQGRGEQYF.